Only one count was recorded for the clone carrying this T cell receptor beta chain. The data originate from a study of blood T cell repertoires in COVID-19. The CDR3 covers 17 residues. After removal of 0 bases from V and 4 bases from J, the junction contained 8 bases not matched to a gene. The germline gives CDR1 LGHNA, CDR2 YSLEER. Sequenced by immunoSEQ multiplex PCR; TCRdb stores in-frame clones only, minus some. The sample lists around 290,000 clones, 86% occurring once. The age range of participants was about 18 to 95 years, with residence in roughly 25 US areas. The recovered donors of Cohort 3 showed two negative PCRs, clearance, or symptom resolution.

The receptor comes from a woman between 18 and 29 years old who had recovered from COVID-19. The material sequenced was PBMCs or T cells enriched from blood (not recorded which). This chain links TRBV4-3 with TRBJ2-2, with TRBD2 identical over 7 bases. The CDR3 nucleotides are TGCGCCAGCAGCCAAGATTCGGAGCGGGGCGCCACCGGGGAGCTGTTTTTT. Translating gives CASSQDSERGATGELFF.